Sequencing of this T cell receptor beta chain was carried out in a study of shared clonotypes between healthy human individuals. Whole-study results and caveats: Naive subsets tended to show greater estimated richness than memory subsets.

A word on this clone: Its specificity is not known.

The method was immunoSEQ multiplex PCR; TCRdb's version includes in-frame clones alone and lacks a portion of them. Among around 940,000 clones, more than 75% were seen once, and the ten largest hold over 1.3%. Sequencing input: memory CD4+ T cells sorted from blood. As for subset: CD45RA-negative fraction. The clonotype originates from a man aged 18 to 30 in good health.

The CDR3 DNA reads as TGTGCCAGCAGCTCGAATGCAATAAGTGGCAGGGCTAACTATGGCTACACCTTC. This encodes CASSSNAISGRANYGYTF. The chain couples TRBV7-9 to TRBJ1-2; D is perhaps TRBD1 (5 bases). Germline V gene lookup returns CDR1 SEHNR and CDR2 FQNEAQ (reference sequence). This CDR3 region has 18 residues. Trimming shortened V by 4 bases and J by 0 bases, and 21 bases separated the two germline ends.